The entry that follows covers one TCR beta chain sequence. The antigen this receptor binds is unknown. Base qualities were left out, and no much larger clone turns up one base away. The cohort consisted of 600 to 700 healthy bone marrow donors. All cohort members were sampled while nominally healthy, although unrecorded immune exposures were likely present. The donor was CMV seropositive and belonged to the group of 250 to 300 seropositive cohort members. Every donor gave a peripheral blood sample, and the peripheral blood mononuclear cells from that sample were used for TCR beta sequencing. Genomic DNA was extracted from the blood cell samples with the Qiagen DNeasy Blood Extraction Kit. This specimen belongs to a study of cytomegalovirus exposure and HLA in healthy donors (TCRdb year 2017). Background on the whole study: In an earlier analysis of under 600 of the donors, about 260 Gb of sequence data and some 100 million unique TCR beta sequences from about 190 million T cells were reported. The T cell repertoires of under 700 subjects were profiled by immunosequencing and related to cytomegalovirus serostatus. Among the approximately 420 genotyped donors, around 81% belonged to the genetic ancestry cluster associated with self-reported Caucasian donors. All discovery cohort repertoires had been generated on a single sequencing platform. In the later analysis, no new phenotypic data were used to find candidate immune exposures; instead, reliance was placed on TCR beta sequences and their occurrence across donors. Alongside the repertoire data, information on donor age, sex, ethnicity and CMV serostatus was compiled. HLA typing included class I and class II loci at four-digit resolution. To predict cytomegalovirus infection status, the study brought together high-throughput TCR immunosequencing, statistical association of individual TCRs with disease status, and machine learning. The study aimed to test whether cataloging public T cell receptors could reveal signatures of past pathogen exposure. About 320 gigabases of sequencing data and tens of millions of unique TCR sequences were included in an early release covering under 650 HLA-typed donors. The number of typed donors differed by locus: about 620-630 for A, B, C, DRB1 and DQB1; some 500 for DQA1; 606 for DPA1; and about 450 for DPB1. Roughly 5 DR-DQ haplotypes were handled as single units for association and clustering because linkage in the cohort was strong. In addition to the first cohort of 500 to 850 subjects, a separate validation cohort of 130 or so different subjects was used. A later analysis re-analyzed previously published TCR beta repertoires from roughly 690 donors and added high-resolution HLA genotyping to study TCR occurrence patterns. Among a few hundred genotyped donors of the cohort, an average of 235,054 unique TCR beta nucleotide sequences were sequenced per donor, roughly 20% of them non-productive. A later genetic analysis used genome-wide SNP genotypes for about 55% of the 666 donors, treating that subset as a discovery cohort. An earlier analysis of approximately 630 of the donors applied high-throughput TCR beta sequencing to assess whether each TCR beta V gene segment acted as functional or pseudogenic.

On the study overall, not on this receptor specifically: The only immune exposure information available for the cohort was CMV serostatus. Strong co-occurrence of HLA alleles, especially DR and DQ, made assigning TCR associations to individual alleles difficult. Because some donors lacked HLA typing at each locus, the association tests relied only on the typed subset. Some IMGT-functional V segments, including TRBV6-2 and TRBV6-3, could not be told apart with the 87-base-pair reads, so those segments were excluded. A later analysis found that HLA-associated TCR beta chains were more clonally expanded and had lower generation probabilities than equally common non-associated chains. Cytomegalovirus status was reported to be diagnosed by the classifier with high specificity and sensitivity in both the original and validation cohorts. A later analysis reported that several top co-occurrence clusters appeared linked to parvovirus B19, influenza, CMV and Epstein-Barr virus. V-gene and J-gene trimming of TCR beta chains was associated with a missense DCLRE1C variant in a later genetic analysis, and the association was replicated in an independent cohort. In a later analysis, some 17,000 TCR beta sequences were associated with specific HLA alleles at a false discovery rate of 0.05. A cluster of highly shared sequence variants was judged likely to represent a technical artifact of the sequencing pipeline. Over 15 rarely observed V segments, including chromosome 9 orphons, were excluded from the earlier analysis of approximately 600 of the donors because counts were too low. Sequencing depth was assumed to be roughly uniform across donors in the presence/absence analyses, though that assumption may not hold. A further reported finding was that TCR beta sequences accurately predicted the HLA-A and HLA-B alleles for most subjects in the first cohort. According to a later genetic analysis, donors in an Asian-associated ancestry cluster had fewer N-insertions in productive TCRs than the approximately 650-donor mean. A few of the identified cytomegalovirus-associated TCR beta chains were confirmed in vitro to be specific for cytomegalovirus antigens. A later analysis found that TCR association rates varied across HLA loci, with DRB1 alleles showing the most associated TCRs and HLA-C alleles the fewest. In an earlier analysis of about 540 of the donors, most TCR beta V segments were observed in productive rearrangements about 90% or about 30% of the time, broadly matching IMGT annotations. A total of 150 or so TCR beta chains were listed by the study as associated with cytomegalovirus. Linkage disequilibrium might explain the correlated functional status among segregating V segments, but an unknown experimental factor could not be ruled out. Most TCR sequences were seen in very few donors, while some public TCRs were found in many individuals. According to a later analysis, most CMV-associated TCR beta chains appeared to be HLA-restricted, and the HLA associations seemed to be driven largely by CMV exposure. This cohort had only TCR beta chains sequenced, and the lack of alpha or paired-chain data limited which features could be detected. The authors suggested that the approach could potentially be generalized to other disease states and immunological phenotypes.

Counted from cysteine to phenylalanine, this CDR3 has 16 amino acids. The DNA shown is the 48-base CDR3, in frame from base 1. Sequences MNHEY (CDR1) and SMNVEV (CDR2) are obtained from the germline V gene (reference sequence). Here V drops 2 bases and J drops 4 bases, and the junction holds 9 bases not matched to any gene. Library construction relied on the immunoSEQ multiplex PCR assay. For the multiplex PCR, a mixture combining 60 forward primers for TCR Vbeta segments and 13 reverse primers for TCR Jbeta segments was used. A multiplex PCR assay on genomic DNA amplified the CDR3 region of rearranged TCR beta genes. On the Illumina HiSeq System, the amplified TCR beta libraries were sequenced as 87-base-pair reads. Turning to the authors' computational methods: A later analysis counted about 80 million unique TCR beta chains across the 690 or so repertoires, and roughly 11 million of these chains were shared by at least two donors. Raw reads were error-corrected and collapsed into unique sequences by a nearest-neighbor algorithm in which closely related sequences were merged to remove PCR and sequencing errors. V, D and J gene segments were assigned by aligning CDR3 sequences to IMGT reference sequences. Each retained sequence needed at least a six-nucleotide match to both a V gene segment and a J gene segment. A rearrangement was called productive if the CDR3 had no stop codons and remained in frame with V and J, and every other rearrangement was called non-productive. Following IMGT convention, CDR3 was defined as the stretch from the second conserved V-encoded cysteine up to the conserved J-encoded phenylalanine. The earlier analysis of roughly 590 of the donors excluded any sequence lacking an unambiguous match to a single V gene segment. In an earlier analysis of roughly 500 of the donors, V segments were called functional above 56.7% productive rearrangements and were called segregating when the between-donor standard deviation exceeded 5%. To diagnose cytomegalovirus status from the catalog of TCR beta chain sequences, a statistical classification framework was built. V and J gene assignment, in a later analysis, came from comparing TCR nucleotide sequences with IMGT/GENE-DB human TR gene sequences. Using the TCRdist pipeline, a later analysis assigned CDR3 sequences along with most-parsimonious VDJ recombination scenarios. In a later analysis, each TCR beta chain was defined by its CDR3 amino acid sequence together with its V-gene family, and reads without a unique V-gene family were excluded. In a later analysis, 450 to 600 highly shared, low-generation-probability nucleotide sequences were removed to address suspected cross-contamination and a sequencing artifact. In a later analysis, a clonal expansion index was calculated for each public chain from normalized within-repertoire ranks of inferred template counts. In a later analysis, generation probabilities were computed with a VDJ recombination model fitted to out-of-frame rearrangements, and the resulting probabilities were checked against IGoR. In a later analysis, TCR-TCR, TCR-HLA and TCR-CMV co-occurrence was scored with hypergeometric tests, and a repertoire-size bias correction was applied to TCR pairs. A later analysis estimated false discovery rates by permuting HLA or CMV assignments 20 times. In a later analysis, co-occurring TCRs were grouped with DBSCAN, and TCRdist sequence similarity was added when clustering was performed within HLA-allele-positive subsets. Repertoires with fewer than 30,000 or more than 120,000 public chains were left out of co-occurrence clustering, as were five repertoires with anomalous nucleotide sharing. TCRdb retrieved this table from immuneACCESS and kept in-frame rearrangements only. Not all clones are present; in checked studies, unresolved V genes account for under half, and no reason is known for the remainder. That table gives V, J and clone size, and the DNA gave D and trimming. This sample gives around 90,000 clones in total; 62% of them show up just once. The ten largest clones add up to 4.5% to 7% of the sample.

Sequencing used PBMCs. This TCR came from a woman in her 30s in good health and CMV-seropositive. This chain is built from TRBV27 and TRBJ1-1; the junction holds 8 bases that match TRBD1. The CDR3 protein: CASSLRAGGPVTEAFF. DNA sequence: TGTGCCAGCAGTTTACGGGCAGGGGGCCCGGTCACTGAAGCTTTCTTT.